This T cell receptor (beta chain) was observed in a study of Ad26.COV2.S vaccination and SARS-CoV-2 variants. Study at large: Once, or twice with 56 days between doses, Ad26.COV2.S was given intramuscularly. Regarding the study as a whole: The TCR breadth and depth analyses may have produced an underestimate of total T cell responses.

Data came from immunoSEQ multiplex PCR; TCRdb stores just in-frame clones and leaves some out. This sample has fewer than 500,000 clones, with approximately 92% found just once. This clone has just one count. Its antigen is still unknown. V lost 1 base and J lost 2; bases outside the gene matches: 13. The length of the CDR3 is 18 residues. Per the germline V gene, CDR1 is SGDLS and CDR2 is YYNGEE. Treatment described: roughly 20 received Ad26.COV2.S at low or high dose, single or two shots; several received placebo; per-sample allocation not given. Collection of samples fell on day 63 after the first vaccine or placebo injection. The donor's status was that of an adult aged 18-55 years in Boston.

Sample: peripheral blood, taken in a trial of Ad26.COV2.S vaccine versus placebo. This chain links TRBV9 with TRBJ2-3; 7 bases line up with TRBD1. The TCR sequence derives from a person between 18 and 59 years old who received the Ad26.COV2.S COVID-19 vaccine or a placebo. As DNA, the CDR3 is TGTGCCAGCAGCGTAAGACAGGGTTTCTTGCCCGACACAGATACGCAGTATTTT. Its translation is CASSVRQGFLPDTDTQYF.